One and the same sample provided the 28 T cell receptor beta chains below, sequenced in a study of T cell responses to AZD1222 COVID-19 vaccine. Clones were sequenced by immunoSEQ multiplex PCR, and TCRdb holds only the in-frame ones, with some missing. This sample has about 150,000 clones, with around nine tenths found just once. The specimen was peripheral blood, collected on day 0 of AZD1222 vaccination. The receptors were sampled from an adult in good health.

This clone was seen a handful of times. The chain couples TRBV2 to TRBJ2-1; 8 nucleotides line up with TRBD1. The CDR3 contains 15 residues. The V and J ends lost 4 bases and 7 bases, in that order; junction bases with no gene match: 9. Germline V gene data show CDR1 as SNHLY and CDR2 as FYNNEI. CDR3 in DNA: TGTGCCAGCAGTGTAGTACAGGGGGTCAGGAATGAGCAGTTCTTC. Its translation is CASSVVQGVRNEQFF. Full variable domain (missing parts from reference TRBV2 and TRBJ2-1): EPEVTQTPSHQVTQMGQEVILRCVPISNHLYFYWYRQILGQKVEFLVSFYNNEISEKSEIFDDQFSVERPDGSNFTLKIRSTKLEDSAMYFCASSVVQGVRNEQFFGPGTRLTVL.

This chain uses TRBV18 with TRBJ1-6; 11 bases fit TRBD1. After removal of 2 bases from V and 7 bases from J, the junction contained 13 bases not matched to a gene. The germline V gene encodes CDR1 KGHSH and CDR2 LQKENI. CDR3 length: 19 residues. The CDR3 here is CASSPMGPGTGGFNSPLHF. DNA of the CDR3: TGTGCCAGCTCACCAATGGGGCCCGGGACAGGGGGATTCAATTCACCCCTCCACTTT.

The CDR3, as DNA: TGTGCCAGCAGTTTCACCGGGACAGGGAGGTCAACTGAAGCTTTCTTT. Protein sequence: CASSFTGTGRSTEAFF. The V gene is TRBV6-6, the J gene TRBJ1-1; 9 positions match TRBD1. Germline-derived CDR1 and CDR2 are MNHNY and SVGAGI (reference sequence). V lost 4 bases to trimming and J lost 5 bases; unmatched junction nucleotides: 11. The CDR3 length is 16 residues.

J is TRBJ1-5 and V is TRBV27; D is uncertain. V was trimmed by 3 bases and J by 0 bases, leaving 27 bases between them. Germline V lookup: CDR1 MNHEY, CDR2 SMNVEV (reference sequence). There are 21 residues in the CDR3. The CDR3: CASSFHLSLLDLTDSNQPQHF. CDR3 DNA sequence: TGTGCCAGCAGTTTCCACTTGAGTCTGTTGGACCTGACCGATAGCAATCAGCCCCAGCATTTT.

CDR3 sequence: CASSLRTSGGMGTQYF. CDR3 in DNA: TGTGCCAGCAGCCTCCGGACTAGCGGGGGCATGGGGACGCAGTATTTT. The rearrangement uses TRBV28 and TRBJ2-3; 13 bases agree with TRBD2. This CDR3 is 16 amino acids long. CDR1 and CDR2 from the germline V gene are MDHEN and SYDVKM. V shed 6 bases, J shed 9 bases, and the junction held 12 bases outside the gene matches.

The rearrangement links TRBV19 to TRBJ2-5, with 10 positions matching TRBD1. The CDR3 runs to 14 residues. The V gene's germline CDR1 is LNHDA and CDR2 SQIVND (reference sequence). With V trimmed by 5 bases and J by 9 bases, 9 bases remained unmatched. CDR3 amino acids: CASSFRTGGLAQYF. CDR3 coding DNA: TGTGCCAGTAGTTTCCGGACAGGGGGTTTGGCCCAGTACTTC.

This chain uses TRBV11-3 with TRBJ1-5, with TRBD1 matching over 9 bases. After removal of 4 bases from V and 6 bases from J, the junction contained 13 bases not matched to a gene. Germline V gives CDR1 SGHNT, CDR2 YENEEA. The CDR3 covers 17 residues. CDR3 loop: CASSSYRDREYGQPQHF. The CDR3 DNA reads TGTGCCAGCAGCTCTTATAGGGACAGGGAGTATGGTCAGCCCCAGCATTTT.

The V call is TRBV7-2, the J call TRBJ2-5; TRBD2 matches 9 bases. Unmatched junction bases numbered 11, after V lost 5 bases and J lost 7 bases. The CDR3 loop spans 15 amino acids. Germline CDR1 and CDR2: SGHTA and FQGNSA. This chain's CDR3 is CASSPLAGEYGTQYF. For the CDR3, the DNA is TGTGCCAGCAGCCCTTTAGCGGGAGAGTACGGGACCCAGTACTTC. The whole variable domain, filled in from reference TRBV7-2 and TRBJ2-5, reads GAGVSQSPSNKVTEKGKDVELRCDPISGHTALYWYRQSLGQGLEFLIYFQGNSAPDKSGLPSDRFSAERTGGSVSTLTIQRTQQEDSAVYLCASSPLAGEYGTQYFGPGTRLLVL.

In this sample, this clone turned up once. The rearrangement links TRBV28 to TRBJ2-3, with 14 bases aligning to TRBD2. CDR3 length: 16 amino acids. Germline lookup yields CDR1 MDHEN and CDR2 SYDVKM. J gave up 2 bases and V 7 bases, and 5 bases lay outside the gene matches. The CDR3 sequence is CASTRTSGRPTDTQYF. The DNA for the CDR3 is TGTGCCAGCACCCGGACTAGCGGGAGGCCCACAGATACGCAGTATTTT. The full variable domain, rest sourced from reference TRBV28 and TRBJ2-3, is DVKVTQSSRYLVKRTGEKVFLECVQDMDHENMFWYRQDPGLGLRLIYFSYDVKMKEKGDIPEGYSVSREKKERFSLILESASTNQTSMYLCASTRTSGRPTDTQYFGPGTRLTVL.

The V call is TRBV29-1, the J call TRBJ2-1; 7 nucleotides line up with TRBD1. With V trimmed by 1 base and J by 2 bases, 5 bases remained unmatched. CDR3 size: 15 residues. Germline values: CDR1 SQVTM, CDR2 ANQGSEA. The CDR3 DNA follows: TGCAGCGTTGAAGGTGTAGGGGGCACCTACAATGAGCAGTTCTTC. Protein: CSVEGVGGTYNEQFF.

This clone was recorded a few times. The rearrangement uses TRBV14 and TRBJ2-1; D unresolved. Looked up from germline, CDR1 is SGHDN and CDR2 is FVKESK. CDR3 size: 14 residues. Trimming cost V 6 bases and J 0 bases, with 9 bases left between them. The CDR3 is CASSSAASYNEQFF. CDR3 nucleotides: TGTGCCAGCAGTTCGGCTGCCTCCTACAATGAGCAGTTCTTC.

The chain is built from TRBV12-3 or TRBV12-4 and TRBJ2-7; D remains ambiguous. V lost 8 bases and J lost 5, with 10 bases in between. The CDR3 runs to 11 residues. The chain's CDR3 is CASGVRNEQYF. The DNA for the CDR3 is TGTGCCAGCGGGGTCAGGAACGAGCAGTACTTC.

This chain connects TRBV5-1 to TRBJ2-7; D possibly matches TRBD1 or TRBD2 (5 bases each). Trimming removed 5 bases from V and 3 bases from J, with 21 bases in between. Germline V gives CDR1 SGHRS, CDR2 YFSETQ. The CDR3 contains 16 residues. The CDR3 DNA follows: TGCGCCAGCAGTCCTACCCCCGGGGCCCTCGGCTACGAGCAGTACTTC. It yields the protein CASSPTPGALGYEQYF.

The J gene is TRBJ1-4, the V gene TRBV2, with D uncertain. The length of the CDR3 is 13 residues. With 4 bases removed from V and 10 bases from J, the gap between germline ends came to 13 bases. Germline V lookup: CDR1 SNHLY, CDR2 FYNNEI. CDR3 nucleotide sequence: TGTGCCAGCAGTGGGAGGGTATCAGTAAAACTGTTTTTT. Residues: CASSGRVSVKLFF.

This clone has just a few counts. The V gene is TRBV5-4, the J gene TRBJ1-1; D might be TRBD1 (5 bases). The CDR3 spans 12 residues. Germline CDR1 reads SGHNT; CDR2 reads YYREEE (reference sequence). The V gene lost 0 bases and the J gene lost 11 bases, with 11 bases spanning the gap. The CDR3 protein is CASSLATEGAFF. The CDR3, as DNA: TGTGCCAGCAGCTTGGCCACAGAGGGGGCTTTCTTT.

The rearrangement uses TRBV15 and TRBJ1-1; D uncertain. Germline V gene sequence: CDR1 LNHNV, CDR2 YYDKDF (reference sequence). The CDR3 is 14 residues long. V was shortened by 1 base and J by 0 bases, with 6 bases between the two germline ends. The CDR3, as DNA: TGTGCCACCAGCAGAGTAACCGTGAACACTGAAGCTTTCTTT. Translated, it gives CATSRVTVNTEAFF. The whole variable domain, remainder taken from reference TRBV15 and TRBJ1-1, is DAMVIQNPRYQVTQFGKPVTLSCSQTLNHNVMYWYQQKSSQAPKLLFHYYDKDFNNEADTPDNFQSRRPNTSFCFLDIRSPGLGDTAMYLCATSRVTVNTEAFFGQGTRLTVV.

V is TRBV6-2 or TRBV6-3 and J is TRBJ2-7; perhaps TRBD1 as D (6 bases). V was cut by 2 bases and J by 6 bases, with 17 bases left in between. Germline V gene lookup returns CDR1 MNHEY and CDR2 SVGEGT. The CDR3 covers 15 residues. As DNA, the CDR3 is TGTGCCAGCAGTTACGGGCAGGGGTTTCGACGCGAGCAGTACTTC. It codes for CASSYGQGFRREQYF.

The rearrangement uses TRBV18 and TRBJ1-1, with D unclear. The V gene's germline CDR1 is KGHSH and CDR2 LQKENI. This CDR3 is built from 15 residues. Between the trimmed V and J ends, which lost 2 bases and 0 bases, there was a span of 10 bases. CDR3 in amino acids: CASSPKVSLNTEAFF. DNA of the CDR3: TGTGCCAGCTCACCAAAGGTTTCGCTGAACACTGAAGCTTTCTTT.

The chain links TRBV18 to TRBJ1-5, with 7 bases identical to TRBD1. Germline assignment: CDR1 KGHSH and CDR2 LQKENI. After removal of 0 bases from V and 6 bases from J, the junction contained 8 bases not matched to a gene. The CDR3 runs to 16 residues. CDR3 DNA: TGTGCCAGCTCACCACCGCATAGGGGGCGAGGTCAGCCCCAGCATTTT. It yields the protein CASSPPHRGRGQPQHF.

This clone has a handful of counts. The rearrangement links TRBV6-4 to TRBJ1-2; no firm D call. Germline assignment: CDR1 MRHNA and CDR2 SNTAGT. The germline V and J ends were trimmed by 3 bases and 4 bases, with 6 bases remaining between them. The CDR3 contains 12 residues. The CDR3 coding sequence is TGTGCCAGCAGTGATTCGGGCTATGGCTACACCTTC. It translates to CASSDSGYGYTF.

The chain uses TRBV25-1 and TRBJ2-5, with D possibly matching TRBD2 (6 bases). The V and J ends lost 5 bases and 4 bases respectively, with 11 bases between them. The CDR3 covers 13 residues. The germline V gene has CDR1 MGHDK and CDR2 SYGVNS. CDR3 sequence reads: CASSWDSRETQYF. CDR3 bases: TGTGCCAGCAGTTGGGACTCCCGAGAGACCCAGTACTTC. Complete variable domain (other parts from reference TRBV25-1 and TRBJ2-5): EADIYQTPRYLVIGTGKKITLECSQTMGHDKMYWYQQDPGMELHLIHYSYGVNSTEKGDLSSESTVSRIRTEHFPLTLESARPSHTSQYLCASSWDSRETQYFGPGTRLLVL.

This clone was detected once. The genes are TRBV7-3 and TRBJ1-1; 10 bases are shared with TRBD1. Germline V gene lookup returns CDR1 SGHTA and CDR2 FQGTGA. The CDR3 has 13 amino acids. The J segment lost 5 bases and the V segment lost 5 bases, leaving 2 bases of the junction unmatched. The CDR3 is CASSPGQGTEAFF. The DNA for the CDR3 is TGTGCCAGCAGCCCGGGACAGGGGACTGAAGCTTTCTTT.

The chain carries TRBV10-3 and TRBJ1-4, with D maybe TRBD1 (5 bases). This CDR3 is built from 15 residues. Germline CDR1 reads ENHRY; CDR2 reads SYGVKD. Between the trimmed V and J ends, which lost 6 bases and 4 bases, there was a span of 15 bases. The CDR3 loop reads CAISPQRGLNEKLFF. In DNA form, the CDR3 reads TGTGCCATCAGCCCGCAGCGGGGCCTTAATGAAAAACTGTTTTTT.

The CDR3 nucleotides read TGCGCCAGCAGCCTCGAAGGGACTAGCGGGAGGGCAGATACGCAGTATTTT. This encodes CASSLEGTSGRADTQYF. The chain links TRBV5-1 to TRBJ2-3, with 16 bases lining up with TRBD2. Germline values: CDR1 SGHRS, CDR2 YFSETQ. This CDR3 has 17 residues. The trim removed 4 bases at V and 4 bases at J, leaving 6 bases unmatched.

This clone has only a few counts. The rearrangement joins TRBV7-2 to TRBJ2-2; D is perhaps TRBD2 (7 bases). V was trimmed by 5 bases and J by 9 bases, leaving 22 bases between them. Germline CDR1 SGHTA, CDR2 FQGNSA. The CDR3 has 16 residues. The CDR3 sequence: CASSLDEGGVWRELFF. For the CDR3, the DNA is TGTGCCAGCAGCCTTGACGAAGGGGGGGTTTGGAGGGAGCTGTTTTTT.

This clone was detected only once. The rearrangement uses TRBV7-2 and TRBJ1-1; maybe TRBD1 (6 bases). This CDR3 has 17 amino acids. The V gene's germline CDR1 is SGHTA and CDR2 FQGNSA. The ends were cut back, 2 bases at V and 5 bases at J, with 21 bases in the middle. This chain's CDR3 is CASSLRAFPGGATEAFF. DNA of the CDR3: TGTGCCAGCAGCTTAAGGGCCTTTCCCGGGGGCGCGACTGAAGCTTTCTTT.

DNA for the CDR3: TGCGCCAGCAGCCAAGTAAAGGGGCCCCAGCATTTT. As protein: CASSQVKGPQHF. This rearrangement joins TRBV4-1 to TRBJ1-5; D is unresolved. The V end was cut by 1 base, the J end by 9 bases, with 7 bases between. Germline-derived CDR1 and CDR2 are MGHRA and YSYEKL. The CDR3 is 12 residues long.

V is TRBV4-1 and J is TRBJ2-5; no definite D call. The germline V gene encodes CDR1 MGHRA and CDR2 YSYEKL. The CDR3 is 15 residues long. Between the trimmed V and J ends, which lost 4 bases and 2 bases, there was a span of 14 bases. Here the CDR3 reads CASSRSPTDQETQYF. In DNA, the CDR3 is TGCGCCAGCAGCCGAAGCCCAACTGATCAAGAGACCCAGTACTTC.